In its sample, the clone carrying this T cell receptor (beta chain) was seen a few times. What it recognizes is unknown. Reverse transcription of all isolated RNA meant that expressed TCRB transcripts were sequenced. TCRdb keeps only in-frame clones here, not all; method: immunoSEQ multiplex PCR. The repertoire holds roughly 350,000 clones, 9.5% to 10% seen once, with around 0.66% in the top ten. The CDR3 contains 13 residues. In germline, CDR1 is SGHRS, CDR2 YFSETQ. Trimming cost V 2 bases and J 1 base, with 6 bases left between them. The data derive from a study of beta chain features in type 1 diabetes. Study-wide findings and caveats: Type 1 diabetes patients had TCRB CDR3s that were shorter (moderately but significantly so) in all four CD4+ subsets.

Sequencing used central memory CD4+ T cells from blood. The TCR sequence derives from a man aged 25 to 40 with type 1 diabetes. The chain is built from TRBV5-1 and TRBJ2-5, with D perhaps TRBD1 or TRBD2 (5 bases each). CDR3 sequence: CASSFGAQETQYF. The CDR3 DNA reads TGCGCCAGCAGCTTCGGGGCCCAAGAGACCCAGTACTTC.